This T cell receptor beta chain was captured by sequencing in a study of T cells in Graves' hyperthyroidism and ophthalmopathy. Amplified regions were TCR beta CDR3 sequences from RNA transcripts. During a first-round RT-PCR of the TCR CDR3, the HTBI primer set was used. TCRdb re-analysed the multiplex PCR reads in MiXCR, keeping a single row per CDR3 protein. The profile covers hundreds of thousands of distinct CDR3 sequences, with roughly 20% appearing a single time and roughly a sixth taken by the ten largest. The CDR3 is made up of 14 amino acids. Germline assignment: CDR1 MNHEY and CDR2 SMNVEV (reference sequence). Between the trimmed V and J ends, which lost 3 bases and 4 bases, there was a span of 10 bases. Overall study results and limits: Expanded thyroid clonotypes (above 0.001) were mostly also found in blood.

With regard to this clonotype: Its target is not known.

The sequenced sample consisted of blood. The chain joins TRBV27 to TRBJ1-3; D is perhaps TRBD1 (5 bases). The TCR was taken from a woman between 50 and 59 years old with Graves' hyperthyroidism that later progressed to Graves' ophthalmopathy. The chain's CDR3 is CASSFLGPGNTIYF. CDR3 nucleotides: TGTGCCAGCAGTTTCTTGGGGCCCGGAAACACCATATATTTT.